Given below is one TCR beta chain in context. The clone's antigen remains unknown. No base quality values were provided; no much bigger clone lies one nucleotide off. The data are from a study of patients and donors after allogeneic stem cell transplantation (dated by TCRdb to the early 2020s). From a lookup of the germline V gene (reference sequence), CDR1 and CDR2 are SEHNR and FQNEAQ. Trimming at the junction amounts to 4 bases on V and 8 bases on J, and the germline ends lie 15 bases apart. The CDR3 spans 15 residues, from the cysteine through the phenylalanine. The sequence is cut down to CDR3 DNA, 45 bases in frame from base 1. The library came from RT-PCR. Sequencing took place on a NextSeq 550. The raw public data were reprocessed by TCRdb itself: fastp quality trimming at Q25, MiXCR clonotype calling, in-frame beta chains only. Every distinct CDR3 protein forms one entry, paired with its most common genes and DNA. The sample profile shows under 170,000 distinct CDR3 sequences; approximately 37% of them were found once. 50% of the sample is held by the ten biggest clonotypes.

Source material: blood, either unsorted or a sorted T cell fraction (not recorded which). The chain is encoded by TRBV7-9 joined to TRBJ1-6; matching of 6 bases hints at TRBD1 as the D gene. The TCR was taken from a human donor who was either an allogeneic HSCT recipient or a stem cell or donor lymphocyte infusion donor (not recorded which). It is not recorded whose cells these are; they may come from a transplant donor. Here is the DNA: TGTGCCAGCAGCTCCCCCGGGACACGGGATTCACCCCTCCACTTT. The resulting protein is CASSSPGTRDSPLHF.